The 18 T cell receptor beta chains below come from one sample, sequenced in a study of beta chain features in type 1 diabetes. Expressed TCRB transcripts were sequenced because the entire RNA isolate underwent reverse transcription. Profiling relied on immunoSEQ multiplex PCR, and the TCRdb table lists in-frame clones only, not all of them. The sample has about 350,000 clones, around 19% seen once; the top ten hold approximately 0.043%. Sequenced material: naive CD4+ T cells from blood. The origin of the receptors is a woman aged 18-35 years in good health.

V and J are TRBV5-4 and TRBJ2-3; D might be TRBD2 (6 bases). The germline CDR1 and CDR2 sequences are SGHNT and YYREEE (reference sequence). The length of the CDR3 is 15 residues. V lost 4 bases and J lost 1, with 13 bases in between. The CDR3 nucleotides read TGTGCCAGCAGCCAGCCCCCGGGGGGCACAGATACGCAGTATTTT. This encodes CASSQPPGGTDTQYF.

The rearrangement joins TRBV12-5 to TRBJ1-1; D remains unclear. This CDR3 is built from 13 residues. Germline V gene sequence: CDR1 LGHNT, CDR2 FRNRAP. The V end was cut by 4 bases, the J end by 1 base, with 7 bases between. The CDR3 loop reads CASGWSGNTEAFF. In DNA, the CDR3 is TGTGCTAGTGGTTGGAGCGGGAACACTGAAGCTTTCTTT.

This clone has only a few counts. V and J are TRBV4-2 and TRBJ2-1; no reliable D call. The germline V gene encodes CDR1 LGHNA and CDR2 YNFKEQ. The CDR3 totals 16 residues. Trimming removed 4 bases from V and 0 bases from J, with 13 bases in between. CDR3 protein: CASSPSLASSYNEQFF. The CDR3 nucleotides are TGTGCCAGCAGCCCCTCCTTAGCTAGCTCCTACAATGAGCAGTTCTTC.

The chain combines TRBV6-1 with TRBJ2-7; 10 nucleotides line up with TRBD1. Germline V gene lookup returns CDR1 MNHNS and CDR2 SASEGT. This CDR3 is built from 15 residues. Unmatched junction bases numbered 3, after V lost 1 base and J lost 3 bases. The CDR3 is CASSEVGQGRYEQYF. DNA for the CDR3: TGTGCCAGCAGTGAAGTGGGACAGGGGCGCTACGAGCAGTACTTC.

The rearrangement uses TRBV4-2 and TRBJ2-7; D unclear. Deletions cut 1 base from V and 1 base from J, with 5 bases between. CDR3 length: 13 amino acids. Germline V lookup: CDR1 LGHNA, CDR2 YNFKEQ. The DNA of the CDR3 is TGTGCCAGCAGCCAAGTACAGTCCTACGAGCAGTACTTC. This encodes CASSQVQSYEQYF.

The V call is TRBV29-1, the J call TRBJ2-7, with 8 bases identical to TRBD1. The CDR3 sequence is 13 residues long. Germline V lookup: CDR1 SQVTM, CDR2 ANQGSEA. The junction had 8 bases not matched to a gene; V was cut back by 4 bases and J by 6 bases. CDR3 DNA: TGCAGCGTTGGTCGACAGGGGCACGGCGAGCAGTACTTC. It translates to CSVGRQGHGEQYF.

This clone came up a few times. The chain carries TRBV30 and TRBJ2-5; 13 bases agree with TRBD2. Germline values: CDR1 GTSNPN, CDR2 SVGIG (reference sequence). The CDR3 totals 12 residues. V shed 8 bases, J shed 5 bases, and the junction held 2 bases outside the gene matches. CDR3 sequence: CAVLAGGETQYF. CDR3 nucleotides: TGTGCCGTACTAGCGGGAGGGGAGACCCAGTACTTC.

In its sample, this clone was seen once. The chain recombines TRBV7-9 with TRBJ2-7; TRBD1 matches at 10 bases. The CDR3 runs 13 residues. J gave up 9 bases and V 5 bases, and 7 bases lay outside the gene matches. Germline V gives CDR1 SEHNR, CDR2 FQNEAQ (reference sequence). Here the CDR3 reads CASSGDRGFGQYF. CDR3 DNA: TGTGCCAGCAGCGGGGACAGGGGTTTCGGGCAGTACTTC.

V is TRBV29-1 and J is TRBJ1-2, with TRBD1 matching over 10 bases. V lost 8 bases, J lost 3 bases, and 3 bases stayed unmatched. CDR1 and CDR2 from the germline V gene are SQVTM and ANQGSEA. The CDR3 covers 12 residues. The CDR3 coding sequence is TGCAGCTTAGGACAGGGGGACTATGGCTACACCTTC. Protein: CSLGQGDYGYTF.

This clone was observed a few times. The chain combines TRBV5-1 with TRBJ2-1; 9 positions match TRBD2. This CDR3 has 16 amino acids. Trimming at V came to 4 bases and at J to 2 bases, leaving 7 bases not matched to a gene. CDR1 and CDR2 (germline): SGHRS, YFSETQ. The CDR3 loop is CASSVYGGGAYNEQFF. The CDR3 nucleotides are TGCGCCAGCAGCGTCTATGGCGGGGGGGCCTACAATGAGCAGTTCTTC.

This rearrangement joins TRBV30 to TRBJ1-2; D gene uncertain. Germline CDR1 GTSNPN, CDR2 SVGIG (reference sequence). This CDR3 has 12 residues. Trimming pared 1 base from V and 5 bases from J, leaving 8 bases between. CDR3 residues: CAWSGQKYGYTF. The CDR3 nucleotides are TGTGCCTGGAGTGGGCAGAAATATGGCTACACCTTC.

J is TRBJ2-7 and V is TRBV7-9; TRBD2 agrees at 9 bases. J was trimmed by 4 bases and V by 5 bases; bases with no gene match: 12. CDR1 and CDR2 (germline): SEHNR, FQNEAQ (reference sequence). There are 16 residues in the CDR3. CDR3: CASSPSRVAGDYEQYF. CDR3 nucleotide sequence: TGTGCCAGCAGCCCCTCGCGGGTAGCGGGGGATTACGAGCAGTACTTC.

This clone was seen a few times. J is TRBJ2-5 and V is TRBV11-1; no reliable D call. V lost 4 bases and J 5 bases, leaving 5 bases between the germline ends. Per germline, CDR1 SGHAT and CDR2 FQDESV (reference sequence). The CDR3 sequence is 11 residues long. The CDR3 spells CASSSVETQYF. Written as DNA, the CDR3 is TGTGCCAGCAGCTCAGTCGAGACCCAGTACTTC.

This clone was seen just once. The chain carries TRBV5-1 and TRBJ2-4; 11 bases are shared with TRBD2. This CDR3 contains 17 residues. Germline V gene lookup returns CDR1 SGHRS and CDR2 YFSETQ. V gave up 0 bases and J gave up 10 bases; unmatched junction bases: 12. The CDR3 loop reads CASSLEGIAGGPEIQYF. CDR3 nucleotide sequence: TGCGCCAGCAGCTTGGAGGGAATAGCGGGAGGGCCAGAGATTCAGTACTTC. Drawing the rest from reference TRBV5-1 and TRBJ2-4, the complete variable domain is KAGVTQTPRYLIKTRGQQVTLSCSPISGHRSVSWYQQTPGQGLQFLFEYFSETQRNKGNFPGRFSGRQFSNSRSEMNVSTLELGDSALYLCASSLEGIAGGPEIQYFGAGTRLSVL.

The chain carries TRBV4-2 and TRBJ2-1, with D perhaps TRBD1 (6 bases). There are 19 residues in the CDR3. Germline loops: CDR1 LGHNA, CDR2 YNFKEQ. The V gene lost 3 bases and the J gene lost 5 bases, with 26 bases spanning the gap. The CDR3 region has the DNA TGTGCCAGCAGCCATTCCCTGGACCCCAGGGGTCCCTTAAACAATGAGCAGTTCTTC. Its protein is CASSHSLDPRGPLNNEQFF.

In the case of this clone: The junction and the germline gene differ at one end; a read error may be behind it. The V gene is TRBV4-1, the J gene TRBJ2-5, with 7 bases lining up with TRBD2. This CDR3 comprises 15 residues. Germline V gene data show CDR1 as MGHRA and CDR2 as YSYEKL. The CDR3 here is CASSQTGGGQATQYF. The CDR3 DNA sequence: TGCGCCAGCAGCCAAACGGGGGGAGGTCAAGCGACCCAGTACTTC.

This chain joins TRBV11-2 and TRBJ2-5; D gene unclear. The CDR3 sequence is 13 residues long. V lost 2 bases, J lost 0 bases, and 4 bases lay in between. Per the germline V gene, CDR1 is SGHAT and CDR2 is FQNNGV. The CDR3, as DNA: TGTGCCAGCAGCTTATCAGACCAAGAGACCCAGTACTTC. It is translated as CASSLSDQETQYF.

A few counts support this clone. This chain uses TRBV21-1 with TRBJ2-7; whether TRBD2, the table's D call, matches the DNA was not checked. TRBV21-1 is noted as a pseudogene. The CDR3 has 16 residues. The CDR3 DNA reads TGTGCCAGCAGTGCCCCCCAGCGGGAGGTTGGCTACGAGCAGTACTTC. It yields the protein CASSAPQREVGYEQYF.